The 21 T cell receptor beta chains below were found in one sample sequenced in a study of early T cells in non-severe SARS-CoV-2 infection. In TCRdb, the 5' RACE reads were re-called with MiXCR into one record per CDR3 protein. The data contain 63,000 or so distinct CDR3 sequences, about an eighth of them seen just once; the ten biggest clones take up roughly 5.7%. This sample comprised whole blood, obtained at baseline. These receptor sequences come from an adult who was a healthcare worker with PCR-confirmed SARS-CoV-2 infection or an uninfected control (not recorded which).

This clonotype was detected a few times. The chain carries TRBV16 and TRBJ2-6, with no clear D. CDR3 length: 13 amino acids. Trimming cost V 4 bases and J 2 bases, with 3 bases left between them. The germline CDR1 and CDR2 sequences are KGHSY and FQNENV. The DNA of the CDR3 is TGTGCCAGCAGCCTCACTGGGGCCAACGTCCTGACTTTC. The encoded protein is CASSLTGANVLTF.

As regards this clonotype: A much larger clone lies one base from this, so it may be a read error. This rearrangement joins TRBV18 to TRBJ2-7, with D uncertain. This CDR3 region has 13 residues. The germline gives CDR1 KGHSH, CDR2 LQKENI. V was cut by 2 bases and J by 4 bases, with 9 bases left in between. CDR3 in amino acids: CASSPTQLYEQYF. The CDR3 bases are TGTGCCAGCTCACCAACTCAGTTATACGAGCAGTACTTC.

This clonotype occurred a few times. DNA of the CDR3: TGTGCCAGCAGCACCGGGACCTTAAGCTCCTACGAGCAGTACTTC. Protein: CASSTGTLSSYEQYF. The chain combines TRBV5-4 with TRBJ2-7; the D gene could be TRBD1 or TRBD2 (5 bases each). The V and J ends lost 4 bases and 0 bases respectively, with 14 bases between them. The CDR3 extends over 15 amino acids. CDR1 and CDR2 (germline): SGHNT, YYREEE (reference sequence).

On this clonotype itself: The CDR3 end shows no conserved phenylalanine or tryptophan, and so a read error is likely. The chain joins TRBV29-1 to TRBJ2-7, with D possibly called TRBD1 or TRBD2 (5 bases each). Deletions cut 1 base from V and 6 bases from J, with 13 bases between. CDR3 length: 13 amino acids. Germline CDR1 is SQVTM and CDR2 is ANQGSEA. CDR3 coding DNA: TGCAGCGTTGAAGTGGCACAGGCGGGCGAGCAGTACTTA. It yields the protein CSVEVAQAGEQYL.

This clonotype has ten or more counts. This sequence joins TRBV4-2 and TRBJ2-6, with D hard to call. Germline V gene lookup returns CDR1 LGHNA and CDR2 YNFKEQ. This CDR3 region has 16 residues. V was clipped by 4 bases and J by 0 bases, with 10 bases between them. The CDR3 nucleotides read TGTGCCAGCAGCCTGGACCCGCGCTCTGGGGCCAACGTCCTGACTTTC. Protein: CASSLDPRSGANVLTF.

V gene TRBV19 combines with J gene TRBJ1-1, with TRBD1 as a possible D gene (5 bases). V lost 5 bases, J lost 4 bases, and 14 bases lay in between. This CDR3 contains 14 residues. Germline lookup yields CDR1 LNHDA and CDR2 SQIVND (reference sequence). The CDR3 here is CASSDQGLGTEAFF. The CDR3 DNA reads TGTGCCAGTAGTGACCAGGGTTTAGGCACTGAAGCTTTCTTT.

This sequence joins TRBV6-2 or TRBV6-3 and TRBJ2-7, with no clear D. The CDR3 spans 13 residues. The V end was cut by 5 bases, the J end by 2 bases, with 10 bases between. Looked up from germline, CDR1 is MNHEY and CDR2 is SVGEGT. The CDR3 DNA sequence: TGTGCCAGCAGTGACTGGACCCCCTACGAGCAGTACTTC. This translates into CASSDWTPYEQYF.

Only a few counts were recorded for this clonotype. The chain couples TRBV18 to TRBJ1-6; no firm D call. This CDR3 has 14 amino acids. The V end was cut by 3 bases, the J end by 5 bases, with 8 bases between. The germline V gene has CDR1 KGHSH and CDR2 LQKENI. CDR3 residues: CASSPGLNNSPLHF. In DNA form, the CDR3 reads TGTGCCAGCTCACCTGGACTGAATAATTCACCCCTCCACTTT.

This clonotype was detected a few times. V is TRBV29-1 and J is TRBJ2-1, with D possibly being TRBD2 (5 bases). The CDR3 has 13 residues. Deletions cut 4 bases from V and 0 bases from J, with 7 bases between. Germline CDR1 reads SQVTM; CDR2 reads ANQGSEA. The CDR3 here is CSVVGSSYNEQFF. CDR3 DNA: TGCAGCGTTGTTGGGAGCTCCTACAATGAGCAGTTCTTC.

This clonotype was seen a handful of times. The rearrangement joins TRBV19 to TRBJ2-3; 8 bases line up with TRBD1. There are 15 residues in the CDR3. Germline CDR1 reads LNHDA; CDR2 reads SQIVND (reference sequence). V was pared by 1 base and J by 5 bases, with 5 bases of the junction left unmatched. The CDR3 loop is CASSIVRGRGDTQYF. CDR3 in DNA: TGTGCCAGTAGTATAGTCAGGGGGCGTGGAGATACGCAGTATTTT.

A few counts support this clonotype. This sequence joins TRBV11-3 and TRBJ2-1, with 12 bases identical to TRBD2. After removal of 3 bases from V and 5 bases from J, the junction contained 5 bases not matched to a gene. The CDR3 has 16 amino acids. Per the germline V gene, CDR1 is SGHNT and CDR2 is YENEEA. The DNA for the CDR3 is TGTGCCAGCAGCTTGCAAAGGACTAGCGGGGACAATGAGCAGTTCTTC. The encoded protein is CASSLQRTSGDNEQFF.

The table lists this clonotype with many counts. V gene TRBV29-1 combines with J gene TRBJ2-3; no clear D gene. The CDR3 runs to 13 residues. CDR1 and CDR2 (germline): SQVTM, ANQGSEA. Trimming cost V 3 bases and J 3 bases, with 10 bases left between them. In nucleotides, the CDR3 is TGCAGCGTTGACTACTATGGGACAGATACGCAGTATTTT. It is translated as CSVDYYGTDTQYF.

This clonotype was observed at least ten times. The chain is built from TRBV6-2 or TRBV6-3 and TRBJ2-1; D gene unclear. The CDR3 is 15 residues long. Germline V gene data show CDR1 as MNHEY and CDR2 as SVGEGT. V gave up 2 bases and J gave up 6 bases, with 14 bases separating them. The CDR3 sequence is CASSYEWASTNEQFF. The DNA for the CDR3 is TGTGCCAGCAGTTACGAATGGGCCTCTACCAATGAGCAGTTCTTC.

In this sample, this clonotype turned up many times. This chain connects TRBV7-3 to TRBJ2-2; the D gene is possibly TRBD2 (6 bases). V lost 5 bases and J 2 bases, leaving 12 bases between the germline ends. The CDR3 runs to 15 residues. In germline, CDR1 is SGHTA, CDR2 FQGTGA. DNA of the CDR3: TGTGCCAGCAGCCCGACTAGTTACAACACCGGGGAGCTGTTTTTT. This sequence encodes CASSPTSYNTGELFF.

The rearrangement uses TRBV5-6 and TRBJ2-1, with D tentatively TRBD1 (6 bases). This CDR3 spans 13 amino acids. Looked up from germline, CDR1 is SGHDT and CDR2 is YYEEEE. The V gene lost 3 bases and the J gene lost 6 bases, with 10 bases spanning the gap. CDR3 sequence (DNA): TGTGCCAGCAGCTACAGGGTTGGCAATGAGCAGTTCTTC. Its translation is CASSYRVGNEQFF.

This clonotype has more than one count but fewer than ten. This rearrangement joins TRBV29-1 to TRBJ2-2, with 9 bases lining up with TRBD2. The CDR3 is 14 amino acids. The J segment lost 3 bases and the V segment lost 7 bases, leaving 6 bases of the junction unmatched. CDR1 is SQVTM and CDR2 is ANQGSEA in the germline V gene. The CDR3 protein is CSGSSGSDTGELFF. The DNA of the CDR3 is TGCAGCGGAAGTAGCGGGAGTGACACCGGGGAGCTGTTTTTT.

The genes are TRBV3-1 and TRBJ1-1, with no clear D. Germline V CDR1 and CDR2: LGHDT, YNNKEL (reference sequence). Between the trimmed V and J ends, which lost 1 base and 4 bases, there was a span of 7 bases. The CDR3 is 13 amino acids. CDR3 coding DNA: TGTGCCAGCAGCCAAGGGTTATTCACTGAAGCTTTCTTT. Its protein product is CASSQGLFTEAFF.

This clonotype has a handful of counts. The rearrangement links TRBV7-9 to TRBJ2-4; D ambiguous. V was clipped by 1 base and J by 11 bases, with 6 bases between them. The CDR3 has 11 amino acids. CDR1 and CDR2 from the germline V gene are SEHNR and FQNEAQ (reference sequence). CDR3 region: CASSLGPVQYF. DNA of the CDR3: TGTGCCAGCAGCTTAGGCCCGGTTCAGTACTTC.

This clonotype was seen repeatedly, ten times or more. The chain couples TRBV7-8 to TRBJ2-2; either TRBD1 or TRBD2 may fit D (5 bases each). The V end lost 6 bases, the J end lost 5 bases, and 16 bases lay between the germline ends. The CDR3 runs to 15 residues. Germline V lookup: CDR1 SGHVS, CDR2 FQNEAQ. CDR3 DNA sequence: TGTGCCAGCAGGACCACGGTGGGGGTGACCGGGGAGCTGTTTTTT. This sequence encodes CASRTTVGVTGELFF.

This clonotype was seen many times. V gene TRBV20-1 combines with J gene TRBJ1-6; unclear D gene. The CDR3 spans 14 residues. Trimming removed 1 base at V and 1 base at J, with 5 bases between. Germline values: CDR1 DFQATT, CDR2 SNEGSKA (reference sequence). CDR3 coding DNA: TGCAGTGCTAGAGTGAGGTCCTATAATTCACCCCTCCACTTT. It encodes CSARVRSYNSPLHF.

The chain uses TRBV10-1 and TRBJ2-3, with D possibly being TRBD1 (6 bases). Germline CDR1 reads WNHNN; CDR2 reads SYGVQD (reference sequence). The V end was cut by 6 bases, the J end by 4 bases, with 17 bases between. The CDR3 sequence is 15 residues long. In DNA form, the CDR3 reads TGCGCCAGCAGCACGGACAGAGCTGGGGCAGATACGCAGTATTTT. This encodes CASSTDRAGADTQYF.